This T cell receptor beta chain emerged from a study of CD8+ T cells in alopecia areata (dated by TCRdb to between 2018 and 2020). Looking at the study overall: Treated patients were enrolled in an open-label pilot trial of oral tofacitinib, 5 to 10 mg twice daily, for moderate-to-severe alopecia areata. TCRbeta CDR3 regions were amplified by immunoSEQ multiplex PCR using 35 Vbeta forward and 13 Jbeta reverse primers. Scalp clonality was compared across normal scalp (n=4), patchy alopecia areata scalp (n=8), and alopecia totalis/universalis scalp (n=8). RNA was obtained with the PAXgene miRNA kit for fixed scalp, the miRNeasy kit for PBMCs, and the RNeasy kit for mouse skin. Patients on tofacitinib were biopsied at baseline and after 4 and 24 weeks of treatment, and several of the patients also had a later scalp biopsy. Scalp tissue and sorted CD4+ and CD8+ peripheral blood T cells from patchy and totalis/universalis alopecia areata patients and from healthy controls were covered by human TCRbeta sequencing. To study T cell clonal expansion in alopecia areata, the researchers applied high-throughput TCRbeta sequencing to both the C3H/HeJ mouse model and human patients. Patients stayed on tofacitinib for 6 to 18 months and then had 6 months of follow-up off drug so that delayed response and recurrence could be assessed. For the treated patients, the SALT score, which quantifies what percentage of scalp surface area is affected, served as the measure of disease severity. The full study reports these points: Shared TCR sequences between patients were less evident than in mice, which may be partly attributable to HLA diversity in the patient population. Resident alphabeta T cells in normal human skin are also sequenced, complicating scalp TCR repertoire analysis, unlike mouse skin dominated by gammadelta T cells. Lesional scalp, especially in alopecia totalis/universalis, showed higher clonality and more expanded CD8+ clones than normal scalp, suggesting antigenic drive. Tofacitinib significantly decreased scalp clonality and the number of expanded CD8+ clones among the top 100 scalp clones. The treated cohort was small, with a single nonresponder, so links between baseline CD8+ expansion and response need larger studies. During tofacitinib treatment, many expanded lesional clones stuck around in both scalp and blood, and this persistence may partly explain why relapse happens after treatment is stopped.

In the paper's terms, the time point label means: more than 3 weeks on oral tofacitinib. According to the study, the label for this sample's treatment or condition signals: oral pan-JAK inhibitor, 5-10 mg twice daily. From alopecia areata patients, peripheral blood was collected along with lesional scalp punch biopsies. Human scalp biopsies were fixed immediately in PAXgene tissue containers. The germline V gene specifies LGHNA as CDR1 and YSLEER as CDR2. V drops 0 bases and J drops 2 bases, leaving 11 bases in between. From its cysteine to its phenylalanine, the CDR3 spans 15 amino acids. Only the CDR3 DNA stays, 45 bases, in frame from base 1. The library relied on the immunoSEQ multiplex PCR assay. For TCR sequencing, RNA was extracted from every sample and reverse transcribed into cDNA to serve as template. First-strand cDNA was synthesized with SuperScript III using a 2:1 mix of oligo-dT and random hexamers. A synthetic immune receptor repertoire was used to gauge amplification bias, and whatever bias remained was removed computationally. On the authors' methods: Raw reads were preprocessed to remove errors, and CDR3 was defined by IMGT conventions from the conserved cysteine to phenylalanine. Clonality was computed by normalizing Shannon entropy by log2 of the number of productive unique TCRs and subtracting the result from 1. Whether each scalp clone was CD4 or CD8 was inferred by checking scalp TCRbeta sequences against the CD4 and CD8 repertoires from sorted blood. The table comes from immuneACCESS by way of TCRdb, which keeps in-frame sequences with V and J called. Part of the clones is missing from these tables; in studies checked, under half for an unresolved V gene and the rest for unknown reasons. V and J calls and clone size come straight from that table; D and trimming were deduced from the DNA. This sample gives approximately 7,400 clones in total; under 70% of them show up just once. Approximately 13% of the sample comes from the top ten.

As to this clone: The antigen it recognizes is unknown. No per-base quality is available; no much larger clone lies one base away.

Sequencing was performed on skin, taken at week 4, from a patient treated with tofacitinib. The receptor comes from a human donor with alopecia areata. This chain joins TRBV4-3 to TRBJ2-7, with a tentative D gene TRBD1 over 5 matching bases. The CDR3 protein: CASSQDNTGPYEQYF. The nucleotides are TGCGCCAGCAGCCAAGATAATACAGGACCCTACGAGCAGTACTTC.